This T cell receptor (beta chain) appears in the sequencing data of a study of blood T cell repertoires in COVID-19. Germline V gene lookup returns CDR1 LGHDT and CDR2 YNNKEL (reference sequence). The CDR3 has 13 amino acids. Deletions cut 5 bases from V and 4 bases from J, with 11 bases between. Participant reports of clinical history set cohort assignment. The protocol was immunoSEQ multiplex PCR, while the TCRdb copy is restricted to in-frame clones and leaves out a portion. Of around 380,000 clones in the sample, approximately 89% were seen once. The rearrangement links TRBV3-1 (or the pseudogene TRBV3-2) to TRBJ1-2; perhaps TRBD1 as D (5 bases). The sample consisted of PBMCs or T cells enriched from blood (not recorded which). The TCR was taken from a man aged 25-45 years who had recovered from COVID-19. CDR3 nucleotide sequence: TGTGCCAGCAGCTTACAAACAGGCTATGGCTACACCTTC. The encoded protein is CASSLQTGYGYTF.